This TCR beta chain was sequenced during a study of blood T cell repertoires in COVID-19. Profiling relied on immunoSEQ multiplex PCR, and the TCRdb table lists in-frame clones only, not all of them. Of a few hundred thousand clones listed, more than 75% are singletons. The sequenced sample consisted of PBMCs or T cells enriched from blood (not recorded which). This receptor was obtained from a woman aged 25-40 years who had recovered from COVID-19.

In DNA, the CDR3 is TGTGCCAGCAGGGGACAGACCAACTATGGCTACACCTTC. It translates to CASRGQTNYGYTF. The chain recombines TRBV12-3 or TRBV12-4 with TRBJ1-2; 7 positions agree with TRBD1. This CDR3 region has 13 residues. J was trimmed by 2 bases and V by 6 bases; bases with no gene match: 3.